Reported below is one T cell receptor (beta chain). For recovered donors of Cohort 3, there were two negative PCRs, clearance, or symptom resolution. The repertoire was sequenced with immunoSEQ multiplex PCR; TCRdb's copy has only in-frame clones and lacks some. The data contain around 300,000 clones, over 75% of them singletons. The data derive from a study of blood T cell repertoires in COVID-19. The CDR3 has 15 residues. V gave up 4 bases and J gave up 5 bases; unmatched junction bases: 6. The V gene's germline CDR1 is MGHRA and CDR2 YSYEKL. The chain couples TRBV4-1 to TRBJ2-2; the match to TRBD1 covers 8 bases. Sequencing input: PBMCs or T cells enriched from blood (not recorded which). The receptor comes from a woman younger than 30 who had recovered from COVID-19. CDR3 DNA sequence: TGCGCCAGCAGCCCCGACAGGGGATATACCGGGGAGCTGTTTTTT. As protein: CASSPDRGYTGELFF.